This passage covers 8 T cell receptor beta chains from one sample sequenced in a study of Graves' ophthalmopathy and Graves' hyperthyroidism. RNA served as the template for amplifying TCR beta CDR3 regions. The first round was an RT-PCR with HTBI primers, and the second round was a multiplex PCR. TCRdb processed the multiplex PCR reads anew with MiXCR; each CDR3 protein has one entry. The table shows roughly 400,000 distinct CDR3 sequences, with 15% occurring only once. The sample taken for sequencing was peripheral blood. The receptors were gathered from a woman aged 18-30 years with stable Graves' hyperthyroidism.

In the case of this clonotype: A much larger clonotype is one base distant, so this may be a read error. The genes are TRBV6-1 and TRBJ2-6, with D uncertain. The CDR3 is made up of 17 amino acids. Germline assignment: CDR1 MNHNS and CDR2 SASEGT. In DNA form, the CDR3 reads TGTGCCAGCAGTACCACTCCCAGTTTCTCTGGGGACAACGTCCTGACTTTC. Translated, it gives CASSTTPSFSGDNVLTF.

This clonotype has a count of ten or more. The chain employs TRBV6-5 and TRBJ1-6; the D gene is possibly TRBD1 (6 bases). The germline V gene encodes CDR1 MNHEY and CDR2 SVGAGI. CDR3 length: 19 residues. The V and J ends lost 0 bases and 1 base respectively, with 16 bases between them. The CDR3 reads CASSYSIRGLGSYNSPLHF. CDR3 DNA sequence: TGTGCCAGCAGTTACTCCATAAGGGGGTTGGGATCCTATAATTCACCCCTCCACTTT.

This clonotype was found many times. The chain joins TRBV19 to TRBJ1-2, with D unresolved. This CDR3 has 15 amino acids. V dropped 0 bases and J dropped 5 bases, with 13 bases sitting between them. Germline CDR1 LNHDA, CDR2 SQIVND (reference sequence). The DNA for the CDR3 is TGTGCCAGTAGTATAGATGCAGGAACTACTTATGGCTACACCTTC. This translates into CASSIDAGTTYGYTF.

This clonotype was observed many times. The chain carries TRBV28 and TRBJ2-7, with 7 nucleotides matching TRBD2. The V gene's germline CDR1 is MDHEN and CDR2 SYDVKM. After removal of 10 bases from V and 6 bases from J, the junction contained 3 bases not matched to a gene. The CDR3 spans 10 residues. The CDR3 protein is CATQRGEQYF. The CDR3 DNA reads TGTGCCACCCAGCGGGGCGAGCAGTACTTC.

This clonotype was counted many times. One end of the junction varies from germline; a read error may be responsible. CDR3 nucleotide sequence: TGTGCCTGCAGTTACTCGAGCTACTCTTCCGAGCAGTACTTC. Translating it yields CACSYSSYSSEQYF. The gene calls are TRBV6-2 or TRBV6-3 and TRBJ2-7; D is undetermined. The CDR3 loop spans 14 amino acids. Germline CDR1 reads MNHEY; CDR2 reads SVGEGT.

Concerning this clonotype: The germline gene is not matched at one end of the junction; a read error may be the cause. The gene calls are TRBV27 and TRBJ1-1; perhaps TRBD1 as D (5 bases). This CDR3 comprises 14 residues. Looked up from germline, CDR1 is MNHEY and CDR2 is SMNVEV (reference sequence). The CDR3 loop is CASSLWGTNTEACF. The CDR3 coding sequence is TGTGCCAGCAGTTTATGGGGGACGAACACTGAAGCTTGCTTT.

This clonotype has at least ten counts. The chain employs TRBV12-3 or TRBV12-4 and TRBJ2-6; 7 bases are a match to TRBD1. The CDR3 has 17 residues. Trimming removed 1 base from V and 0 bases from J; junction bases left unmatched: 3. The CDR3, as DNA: TGTGCCAGCAGTTTAGGGACAGGAGGCTCTGGGGCCAACGTCCTGACTTTC. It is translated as CASSLGTGGSGANVLTF.

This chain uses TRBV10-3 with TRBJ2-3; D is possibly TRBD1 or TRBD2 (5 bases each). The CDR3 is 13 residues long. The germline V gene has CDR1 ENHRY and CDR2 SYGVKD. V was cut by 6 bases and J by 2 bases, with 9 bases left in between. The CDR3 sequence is CAISGTLTDTQYF. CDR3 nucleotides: TGTGCCATCAGCGGGACCCTCACAGATACGCAGTATTTT.